The T cell receptor beta chain under discussion was sequenced for a study of T cells in Graves' hyperthyroidism and ophthalmopathy. General study points: Blood shared most expanded thyroid clonotypes above 0.001. Model predictions of ophthalmopathy came a median approximately 6.2 months before onset.

This clonotype was detected a few times. Its antigen is not known. At first hyperthyroidism diagnosis, before any ophthalmopathy symptoms, the blood sample was collected. This CDR3 is built from 14 residues. Trimming took off 8 bases at V and 8 bases at J, with 22 bases between the two ends. CDR1 is SQVTM and CDR2 is ANQGSEA in the germline V gene. Amplification yielded TCR beta CDR3 regions, with RNA transcripts as the source. With the HTBI primer set, the TCR CDR3 went through a first round of RT-PCR. MiXCR was run by TCRdb on the multiplex PCR reads, yielding one entry per CDR3 protein. The profile shows some 380,000 distinct CDR3 sequences, approximately 15% of them singletons.

The sequence was collected from a man under 40 with Graves' hyperthyroidism that later progressed to Graves' ophthalmopathy. Sequenced input: blood. The chain couples TRBV29-1 to TRBJ2-1; possible D gene TRBD2, 7 bases. CDR3 protein: CSPRERAGADEQFF. DNA of the CDR3: TGCAGCCCGCGCGAGCGTGCGGGGGCGGATGAGCAGTTCTTC.